The 30 T cell receptor beta chains listed next were all sequenced from one sample in a study of blood T cell repertoires in COVID-19. Profiled with immunoSEQ multiplex PCR; TCRdb holds only in-frame clones, not every one. This sample has nearly 55,000 clones, with approximately 80% found just once. Sequenced material: peripheral blood. All receptors come from a human donor with active or convalescent COVID-19. The donor label of this sample is uncertain.

The chain couples TRBV13 to TRBJ2-7; 8 bases map to TRBD1. The CDR3 is 14 residues long. The germline gives CDR1 PRHDT, CDR2 FYEKMQ (reference sequence). The trim removed 0 bases at V and 6 bases at J, leaving 4 bases unmatched. This CDR3 reads CASSLGRGQPEQYF. The CDR3 coding sequence is TGTGCCAGCAGCTTAGGCAGGGGGCAGCCCGAGCAGTACTTC.

The chain employs TRBV5-5 and TRBJ1-4, with D hard to call. The CDR3 contains 15 residues. CDR1 is SGHKS and CDR2 is YYEKEE in the germline V gene (reference sequence). The germline V and J ends were trimmed by 0 bases and 4 bases, with 10 bases remaining between them. The CDR3 reads CASSLGGRYNEKLFF. The CDR3 region has the DNA TGTGCCAGCAGCTTGGGCGGGCGTTATAATGAAAAACTGTTTTTT.

This rearrangement joins TRBV4-1 to TRBJ1-1; D ambiguous. Deletions cut 3 bases from V and 0 bases from J, with 8 bases between. The CDR3 consists of 14 residues. CDR1 and CDR2 from the germline V gene are MGHRA and YSYEKL. CDR3 sequence reads: CASSQEPMNTEAFF. The CDR3, as DNA: TGCGCCAGCAGCCAGGAGCCAATGAACACTGAAGCTTTCTTT.

This chain links TRBV9 with TRBJ2-7, with 7 bases fitting TRBD1. V lost 3 bases and J lost 6; bases outside the gene matches: 6. This CDR3 contains 13 residues. The germline V gene has CDR1 SGDLS and CDR2 YYNGEE. CDR3 nucleotide sequence: TGTGCCAGCAGCGCGTCTACAGGGGTCGAGCAGTACTTC. It codes for CASSASTGVEQYF.

The genes are TRBV5-1 and TRBJ2-7, with TRBD2 matching 7 bases. The CDR3 is 13 residues long. The junction had 2 bases not matched to a gene; V was cut back by 0 bases and J by 5 bases. CDR1 and CDR2 from the germline V gene are SGHRS and YFSETQ. CDR3 coding DNA: TGCGCCAGCAGCTTGGGGGAGGGAAACGAGCAGTACTTC. This codes for CASSLGEGNEQYF. Supplemented by reference TRBV5-1 and TRBJ2-7, the full variable domain reads KAGVTQTPRYLIKTRGQQVTLSCSPISGHRSVSWYQQTPGQGLQFLFEYFSETQRNKGNFPGRFSGRQFSNSRSEMNVSTLELGDSALYLCASSLGEGNEQYFGPGTRLTVT.

This chain connects TRBV5-1 to TRBJ2-7, with D possibly being TRBD2 (5 bases). The CDR3 is made up of 14 amino acids. V lost 0 bases and J lost 4, with 11 bases in between. Germline CDR1 and CDR2: SGHRS and YFSETQ. As DNA, the CDR3 is TGCGCCAGCAGCTTGGATGCGGGTTGGTACGAGCAGTACTTC. Translation gives CASSLDAGWYEQYF.

The CDR3 DNA is TGTGCCAGCAGTGACCCCGGACAAATAGACATTCAGTACTTC. Its translation is CASSDPGQIDIQYF. The chain recombines TRBV6-1 with TRBJ2-4; possibly TRBD1 for D (5 bases). V lost 3 bases and J lost 8, with 14 bases in between. Per germline, CDR1 MNHNS and CDR2 SASEGT. The CDR3 has 14 amino acids.

The chain recombines TRBV24-1 with TRBJ1-2; the match to TRBD1 covers 7 bases. The germline gives CDR1 KGHDR, CDR2 SFDVKD. This CDR3 has 13 residues. The trim removed 4 bases at V and 8 bases at J, leaving 6 bases unmatched. The CDR3 DNA is TGTGCCACCAGTGACCATGACAGGGACGGCTACACCTTC. Translating gives CATSDHDRDGYTF.

Here the CDR3 reads CASSLGRRDQPQHF. DNA for the CDR3: TGTGCCAGCAGCTTGGGACGGAGGGATCAGCCCCAGCATTTT. This chain uses TRBV11-3 with TRBJ1-5; D perhaps matches TRBD1 (5 bases). Trimming pared 3 bases from V and 5 bases from J, leaving 11 bases between. The CDR3 contains 14 residues. Germline V gives CDR1 SGHNT, CDR2 YENEEA.

The V and J genes are TRBV16 and TRBJ2-7, with D tentatively TRBD2 (5 bases). This CDR3 is 15 amino acids long. The V end lost 4 bases, the J end lost 2 bases, and 15 bases lay between the germline ends. Germline CDR1 and CDR2: KGHSY and FQNENV. CDR3 DNA: TGTGCCAGCAGCCCACAAGGACTCCCGACCTACGAGCAGTACTTC. It codes for CASSPQGLPTYEQYF.

The chain is built from TRBV9 and TRBJ2-1, with a possible D match to TRBD2 (7 bases). Trimming pared 1 base from V and 1 base from J, leaving 15 bases between. CDR3 length: 17 amino acids. Germline V lookup: CDR1 SGDLS, CDR2 YYNGEE. In nucleotides, the CDR3 is TGTGCCAGCAGCGTACGCTCAGCGGGACATTCCTACAATGAGCAGTTCTTC. This gives the protein CASSVRSAGHSYNEQFF. Combining the CDR3 with reference TRBV9 and TRBJ2-1 gives the whole variable domain DSGVTQTPKHLITATGQRVTLRCSPRSGDLSVYWYQQSLDQGLQFLIQYYNGEERAKGNILERFSAQQFPDLHSELNLSSLELGDSALYFCASSVRSAGHSYNEQFFGPGTRLTVL.

The V gene is TRBV20-1, the J gene TRBJ2-7; D not certain. The CDR3 is 11 amino acids. Per the germline V gene, CDR1 is DFQATT and CDR2 is SNEGSKA (reference sequence). Trimming left V 5 bases short and J 3 bases short, with 8 bases between. The CDR3 loop reads CSAQTGYEQYF. DNA of the CDR3: TGCAGTGCTCAGACTGGCTACGAGCAGTACTTC.

As DNA, the CDR3 is TGCGCCAGCACCTCAACAGGCCAAAACACTGAAGCTTTCTTT. This codes for CASTSTGQNTEAFF. The V and J genes are TRBV5-1 and TRBJ1-1; a weak D match, TRBD1 (5 bases). Between the trimmed V and J ends, which lost 6 bases and 2 bases, there was a span of 14 bases. Germline CDR1 and CDR2: SGHRS and YFSETQ. The CDR3 runs 14 residues.

The V call is TRBV2, the J call TRBJ2-6, with 8 positions matching TRBD2. V dropped 6 bases and J dropped 2; count of bases not matched to a gene: 6. This CDR3 contains 16 residues. Per the germline V gene, CDR1 is SNHLY and CDR2 is FYNNEI. The CDR3 spells CASSPGAGAGANVLTF. In DNA form, the CDR3 reads TGTGCCAGCAGCCCGGGAGCGGGAGCTGGGGCCAACGTCCTGACTTTC.

This clone turned up a few times. The chain joins TRBV12-3 or TRBV12-4 to TRBJ2-7; no firm D call. Trimming removed 7 bases from V and 2 bases from J, with 9 bases in between. The CDR3 covers 12 residues. The CDR3 coding sequence is TGTGCCAGCACGGCAGGCCCCTACGAGCAGTACTTC. Amino acid sequence: CASTAGPYEQYF.

The chain carries TRBV28 and TRBJ1-1, with D perhaps TRBD1 (6 bases). V was cut by 6 bases and J by 6 bases, with 17 bases left in between. This CDR3 is built from 14 residues. Looked up from germline, CDR1 is MDHEN and CDR2 is SYDVKM. In DNA form, the CDR3 reads TGTGCCAGCAGCCTACCAGGGGATTGGCCTGAAGCTTTCTTT. Its protein is CASSLPGDWPEAFF.

The rearrangement joins TRBV28 to TRBJ1-4; D not certain. The germline CDR1 and CDR2 sequences are MDHEN and SYDVKM. The CDR3 runs 15 residues. V was shortened by 6 bases and J by 5 bases, with 16 bases between the two germline ends. The CDR3 nucleotides read TGTGCCAGCAGCCGATCGCCGGGAAACAATGAAAAACTGTTTTTT. As protein: CASSRSPGNNEKLFF.

V and J are TRBV3-1 (or the pseudogene TRBV3-2) and TRBJ2-2, with 10 bases fitting TRBD2. CDR1 LGHDT and CDR2 YNNKEL come from the germline V gene (reference sequence). After removal of 2 bases from V and 7 bases from J, the junction contained 10 bases not matched to a gene. This CDR3 is 17 amino acids long. CDR3 loop: CASSQRLAGAVGGELFF. The CDR3, as DNA: TGTGCCAGCAGCCAACGGCTAGCGGGAGCGGTTGGCGGGGAGCTGTTTTTT.

This clone was seen repeatedly, ten times or more. This sequence may be a read error, since a much larger clone differs from it by one base. CDR3 sequence reads: CASSWGQGEENEQFF. The DNA for the CDR3 is TGTGCCAGCAGCTGGGGACAGGGGGAGGAGAATGAGCAGTTCTTC. The J gene is TRBJ2-1, the V gene TRBV7-3, with 11 nucleotides matching TRBD1. The CDR3 is 15 amino acids. Germline V gene data show CDR1 as SGHTA and CDR2 as FQGTGA. Unmatched junction bases numbered 6, after V lost 4 bases and J lost 7 bases.

This sequence joins TRBV27 and TRBJ1-1; D may be TRBD1 (6 bases). CDR1 is MNHEY, CDR2 SMNVEV, per germline (reference sequence). The CDR3 contains 17 residues. V was pared by 5 bases and J by 1 base, with 20 bases between. The CDR3 is CASSPPPGQRANTEAFF. DNA of the CDR3: TGTGCCAGCAGTCCACCCCCAGGACAGAGAGCGAACACTGAAGCTTTCTTT.

As DNA, the CDR3 is TGTGCCAGCAGCCCTCTAGCGGTTGGTTCCTACGAGCAGTACTTC. Amino acids: CASSPLAVGSYEQYF. The rearrangement joins TRBV3-1 (or the pseudogene TRBV3-2) to TRBJ2-7; 7 bases align to TRBD2. CDR3 size: 15 residues. V lost 4 bases to trimming and J lost 1 base; unmatched junction nucleotides: 7. Germline CDR1 is LGHDT and CDR2 is YNNKEL (reference sequence).

The rearrangement links TRBV7-3 to TRBJ2-3, with D perhaps matching TRBD2 (5 bases). With 2 bases removed from V and 12 bases from J, the gap between germline ends came to 9 bases. Germline CDR1 reads SGHTA; CDR2 reads FQGTGA. This CDR3 comprises 11 residues. The DNA for the CDR3 is TGTGCCAGCAGCTTAGGCGGGCCCCAGTATTTT. Translated: CASSLGGPQYF.

This clone appeared once. The chain joins TRBV27 to TRBJ2-7, with 8 nucleotides matching TRBD2. Per the germline V gene, CDR1 is MNHEY and CDR2 is SMNVEV (reference sequence). CDR3 size: 14 residues. J was trimmed by 5 bases and V by 5 bases; bases with no gene match: 8. CDR3 loop: CASSPREGSNEQYF. The DNA of the CDR3 is TGTGCCAGCAGTCCCCGGGAGGGGTCAAACGAGCAGTACTTC.

The rearrangement uses TRBV6-2 or TRBV6-3 and TRBJ1-5; tentative D call: TRBD1 (5 bases). CDR1 MNHEY and CDR2 SVGEGT come from the germline V gene. The CDR3 length is 16 residues. V dropped 0 bases and J dropped 5 bases, with 14 bases sitting between them. The CDR3 spells CASSYSKSDTDQPQHF. The CDR3 DNA follows: TGTGCCAGCAGTTACTCGAAATCGGACACAGATCAGCCCCAGCATTTT.

The rearrangement uses TRBV30 and TRBJ2-3; 7 nucleotides align to TRBD2. The V and J ends lost 5 bases and 8 bases, in that order; junction bases with no gene match: 10. Germline V gives CDR1 GTSNPN, CDR2 SVGIG (reference sequence). This CDR3 has 13 amino acids. The CDR3 DNA sequence: TGTGCCTGGTCTCCGGGAGGCCGGGGTACGCAGTATTTT. Residues: CAWSPGGRGTQYF.

The V call is TRBV20-1, the J call TRBJ2-1; 7 bases fit TRBD2. Germline-derived CDR1 and CDR2 are DFQATT and SNEGSKA (reference sequence). The trim removed 3 bases at V and 1 base at J, leaving 3 bases unmatched. This CDR3 has 14 amino acids. CDR3 region: CSASGGSSYNEQFF. DNA of the CDR3: TGCAGTGCTAGTGGCGGGAGTTCCTACAATGAGCAGTTCTTC.

CDR3 region: CASTPSGVTESPFDEKLFF. DNA for the CDR3: TGTGCCAGCACTCCCTCAGGAGTGACAGAGAGCCCTTTCGATGAAAAACTGTTTTTT. The chain links TRBV28 to TRBJ1-4, with TRBD1 as a possible D gene (5 bases). This CDR3 is built from 19 residues. The V end was cut by 7 bases, the J end by 6 bases, with 30 bases between. From germline, CDR1 is MDHEN and CDR2 SYDVKM.

The gene calls are TRBV25-1 and TRBJ2-6; D perhaps matches TRBD1 (5 bases). V lost 3 bases and J 2 bases, leaving 8 bases between the germline ends. Germline V gene lookup returns CDR1 MGHDK and CDR2 SYGVNS. The CDR3 runs to 15 residues. The CDR3 region is CASSDRVAGANVLTF. CDR3 coding DNA: TGTGCCAGCAGTGACAGGGTAGCTGGGGCCAACGTCCTGACTTTC.

The chain couples TRBV2 to TRBJ2-1; TRBD2 might be the D (5 bases). Germline V CDR1 and CDR2: SNHLY, FYNNEI. The germline V and J ends were trimmed by 8 bases and 7 bases, with 15 bases remaining between them. The CDR3 runs to 13 residues. For the CDR3, the DNA is TGTGCCAGCCTTAGCGTCTGGGGAAATGAGCAGTTCTTC. Translation: CASLSVWGNEQFF.

The chain couples TRBV27 to TRBJ2-7, with TRBD1 matching 7 bases. This CDR3 is built from 18 residues. The germline V gene encodes CDR1 MNHEY and CDR2 SMNVEV (reference sequence). The trim removed 3 bases at V and 2 bases at J, leaving 16 bases unmatched. CDR3 sequence reads: CASSLNPRSWTGPYEQYF. The CDR3 nucleotides read TGTGCCAGCAGTTTGAATCCCCGTTCCTGGACAGGTCCCTACGAGCAGTACTTC.